The 9 T cell receptor beta chains presented below share a single source sample, sequenced in a study of spatial heterogeneity in lung cancer. The time point was: sample taken at primary tumor resection. TCRdb reanalysed the 5' RACE reads using MiXCR and keeps one entry per CDR3 protein. The sample holds about 830 distinct CDR3 sequences, roughly a sixth seen once. This specimen consisted of normal lung tissue next to the tumor, obtained at surgery. Source of these receptors: a male donor with early-stage non-small cell lung cancer.

In its sample, this clonotype ranks as large. With the library built for alpha chains, this beta chain is off target and its frequency is not meaningful. This chain connects TRBV11-2 to TRBJ1-3; D unresolved. The CDR3 loop spans 13 amino acids. V gave up 5 bases and J gave up 2 bases, with 7 bases separating them. Germline assignment: CDR1 SGHAT and CDR2 FQNNGV. Written as DNA, the CDR3 is TGTGCCAGCAGCCGGGTTCCTGGAAACACCATATATTTT. The encoded protein is CASSRVPGNTIYF.

A few counts support this clonotype. Within a library made for alpha chains, this beta chain is off target, and its count is uninformative. The rearrangement links TRBV12-3 or TRBV12-4 to TRBJ1-5; D might be TRBD1 (6 bases). Trimming cost V 2 bases and J 4 bases, with 9 bases left between them. The CDR3 length is 14 residues. CDR3: CASSLFGTNQPQHF. CDR3 in DNA: TGTGCCAGCAGTTTATTCGGGACAAATCAGCCCCAGCATTTT.

Notes on this clonotype: The library was prepared for alpha chains; this beta chain is a stray read, so its frequency means little. This rearrangement joins TRBV28 to TRBJ2-7; TRBD1 aligns across 8 bases. The CDR3 has 17 residues. V lost 1 base to trimming and J lost 6 bases; unmatched junction nucleotides: 14. CDR1 is MDHEN and CDR2 is SYDVKM in the germline V gene. The DNA for the CDR3 is TGTGCCAGCAGTTTATTGAGGTTGGGGACAGGCGGCGGCGAGCAGTACTTC. Amino acid sequence: CASSLLRLGTGGGEQYF. Combining the CDR3 with reference TRBV28 and TRBJ2-7 gives the whole variable domain DVKVTQSSRYLVKRTGEKVFLECVQDMDHENMFWYRQDPGLGLRLIYFSYDVKMKEKGDIPEGYSVSREKKERFSLILESASTNQTSMYLCASSLLRLGTGGGEQYFGPGTRLTVT.

This clonotype was picked up one time. This beta chain is off target for a library built for alpha chains, so its abundance means little. The V and J genes are TRBV11-2 and TRBJ2-7; TRBD2 might be the D (6 bases). Germline CDR1 and CDR2: SGHAT and FQNNGV. Trimming removed 5 bases from V and 2 bases from J, with 19 bases in between. The CDR3 length is 16 residues. CDR3 in DNA: TGTGCCAGCAGCCCCCGGGGCGGGGCTAGCGCCTACGAGCAGTACTTC. Its translation is CASSPRGGASAYEQYF.

About this clonotype itself: This beta chain is an unintended read in a library built for alpha chains; its size means little. The chain links TRBV24-1 to TRBJ2-7; D is unclear. The V end lost 4 bases, the J end lost 4 bases, and 7 bases lay between the germline ends. This CDR3 is 12 amino acids long. Per the germline V gene, CDR1 is KGHDR and CDR2 is SFDVKD. Written as DNA, the CDR3 is TGTGCCACCAGTGACGACGGGTACGAGCAGTACTTC. It specifies CATSDDGYEQYF.

Concerning this clonotype: This beta chain slipped into a library made for alpha chains as a stray read, so its size is not meaningful. The V call is TRBV3-1, the J call TRBJ2-7; D may be TRBD1 (5 bases). The CDR3 spans 13 residues. Germline CDR1 and CDR2: LGHDT and YNNKEL (reference sequence). Trimming left V 1 base short and J 6 bases short, with 10 bases between. The CDR3 sequence: CASSQVGEGEQYF. CDR3 in DNA: TGTGCCAGCAGCCAAGTAGGGGAAGGCGAGCAGTACTTC.

Points on this clonotype: This beta chain was picked up by a library intended for alpha chains and is off target, so its count carries little meaning. This sequence joins TRBV19 and TRBJ2-1, with D perhaps TRBD2 (5 bases). Trimming shortened V by 6 bases and J by 9 bases, and 15 bases separated the two germline ends. Germline CDR1 reads LNHDA; CDR2 reads SQIVND (reference sequence). The CDR3 totals 13 residues. The DNA for the CDR3 is TGTGCCAGTAGACCCCCGTCGGGGTTTGAGCAGTTCTTC. Protein product: CASRPPSGFEQFF. The full variable domain, rest sourced from reference TRBV19 and TRBJ2-1, is DGGITQSPKYLFRKEGQNVTLSCEQNLNHDAMYWYRQDPGQGLRLIYYSQIVNDFQKGDIAEGYSVSREKKESFPLTVTSAQKNPTAFYLCASRPPSGFEQFFGPGTRLTVL.

This clonotype was recorded a few times. In a library made to pick up alpha chains, this beta chain is a stray read with a size that means little. This chain uses TRBV2 with TRBJ2-1; D may be TRBD2 (6 bases). CDR1 and CDR2 from the germline V gene are SNHLY and FYNNEI. V lost 4 bases and J lost 10, with 14 bases in between. The CDR3 is 13 amino acids. The CDR3 DNA sequence: TGTGCCAGCAGTGGGGGACTCCATCTCGAGCAGTTCTTC. Its protein is CASSGGLHLEQFF.

Concerning this clonotype: Within a library made for alpha chains, this beta chain is off target, and its count is uninformative. V usage is TRBV24-1 and J usage is TRBJ2-2, with D tentatively TRBD2 (5 bases). CDR3 length: 14 residues. The germline V gene encodes CDR1 KGHDR and CDR2 SFDVKD. With 5 bases removed from V and 3 bases from J, the gap between germline ends came to 9 bases. The CDR3 sequence: CATSAAGYTGELFF. The CDR3 DNA sequence: TGTGCCACCAGTGCGGCGGGCTACACCGGGGAGCTGTTTTTT.